This T cell receptor beta chain was observed in a study of metastatic and nonmetastatic thyroid tumors. This clone was detected only a few times. V lost 2 bases to trimming and J lost 7 bases, with 15 bases between them. The CDR3 runs 15 residues. CDR1 and CDR2 from the germline V gene are SGHRS and YFSETQ. TCRdb reprocessed the PCR reads via MiXCR. Of approximately 38,000 clones in the sample, around 33% were seen once. The entire patient cohort was treatment-naive prior to thyroid surgery. J is TRBJ1-4 and V is TRBV5-1, with D perhaps TRBD1 (6 bases). The sequence was obtained from a female donor with papillary thyroid cancer or a benign thyroid nodule (not recorded which). Some clones in this sample may be carry-over from other donors' samples. Sequencing was performed on tumor tissue. CDR3 sequence: CASSFGGASSEKLFF. CDR3 sequence (DNA): TGCGCCAGCAGCTTTGGGGGGGCGTCATCTGAAAAACTGTTTTTT.